This T cell receptor (beta chain) was captured by sequencing in a study of T cells in Graves' hyperthyroidism and ophthalmopathy. Study-level background: Peripheral blood was collected at initial diagnosis, before any treatment.

The V gene's germline CDR1 is DFQATT and CDR2 SNEGSKA (reference sequence). The CDR3 has 13 residues. V gave up 8 bases and J gave up 0 bases; unmatched junction bases: 6. RNA transcripts yielded amplified TCR beta CDR3 regions. The HTBI primer set served for first-round RT-PCR of the TCR CDR3. TCRdb re-called the multiplex PCR reads with MiXCR, one entry per CDR3 protein. This table has around 600,000 distinct CDR3 sequences, roughly 15% appearing once. Lactation, pregnancy, other autoimmune disease or uncontrolled infection excluded patients. At least ten counts were recorded for this clonotype. The genes are TRBV20-1 and TRBJ2-5, with 7 bases aligning to TRBD1. Material for sequencing was blood. The receptor comes from a woman between 50 and 59 years old with Graves' ophthalmopathy. DNA of the CDR3: TGCAGTACCGACAGGGTTAACCAAGAGACCCAGTACTTC. It codes for CSTDRVNQETQYF.